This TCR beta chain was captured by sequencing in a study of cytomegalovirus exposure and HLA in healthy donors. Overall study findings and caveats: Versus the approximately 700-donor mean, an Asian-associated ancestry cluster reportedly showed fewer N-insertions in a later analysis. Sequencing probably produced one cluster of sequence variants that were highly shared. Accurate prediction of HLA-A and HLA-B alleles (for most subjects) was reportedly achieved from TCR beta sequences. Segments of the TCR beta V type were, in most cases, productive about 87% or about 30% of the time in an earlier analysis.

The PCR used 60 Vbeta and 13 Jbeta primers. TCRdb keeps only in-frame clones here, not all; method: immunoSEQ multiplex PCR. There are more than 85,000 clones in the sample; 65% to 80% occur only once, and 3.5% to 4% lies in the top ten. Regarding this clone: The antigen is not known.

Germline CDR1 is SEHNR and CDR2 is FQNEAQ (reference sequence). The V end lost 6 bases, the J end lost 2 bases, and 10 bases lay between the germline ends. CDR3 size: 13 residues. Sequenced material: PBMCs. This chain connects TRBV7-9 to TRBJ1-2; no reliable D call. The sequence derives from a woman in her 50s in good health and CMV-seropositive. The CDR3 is CASSNTENYGYTF. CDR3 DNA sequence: TGTGCCAGCAGTAATACAGAGAACTATGGCTACACCTTC.